This T cell receptor beta chain was recorded in a study of identical twins. Study outcomes and limitations: Insertion counts were lower in abundant cord blood beta clonotypes, a trend that memory repertoires did not show.

Per the germline V gene, CDR1 is SGHRS and CDR2 is YFSETQ. V trimming: 7 bases; J trimming: 10 bases; junction bases outside the gene matches: 13. This CDR3 region has 14 residues. TCRdb re-called the 5' RACE reads with MiXCR, one entry per CDR3 protein. The sample includes just over 450,000 distinct CDR3 sequences, more than 13% of them seen just once. Comments on this clonotype: Antigen unknown.

Separately, the same data were catalogued under a study of yellow fever vaccine responses in identical twins. That source adds: Reports say the vaccine T cell response in twins looked partly convergent and partly personalized.

Sequenced sample: CD4+ T cells sorted from blood. The receptor was derived from a woman under 30 in good health. The genes are TRBV5-1 and TRBJ2-5; 10 nucleotides agree with TRBD2. The CDR3 spells CASGSLAGGRDQYF. CDR3 DNA sequence: TGCGCCAGCGGCAGTTTAGCGGGGGGCCGGGACCAGTACTTC.